This T cell receptor (beta chain) was recorded in a study of radiotherapy plus CTLA-4 blockade in lung cancer. About the research overall: Objective responses were documented in around 19% of patients, with disease control in approximately 32%. Study-level results: Early shifts in blood T cell clones, with interferon-beta, reportedly predicted response best.

Here immunoSEQ multiplex PCR was the method, and the copy in TCRdb shows in-frame clones only, minus some. The data hold 50,000 to 65,000 clones, with 65% to 80% observed a single time. Turning to this clone: The antigen is unknown.

Ipilimumab-mediated CTLA-4 blockade plus focal radiation was given to patients having chemo-refractory metastatic non-small-cell lung cancer. This TCR was recovered from a human donor with non-small cell lung cancer whose response to radiotherapy plus ipilimumab could not be evaluated. The sample here was peripheral blood, taken from a patient treated with radiotherapy plus ipilimumab.

The CDR3 region has the DNA TGTGCCAGCAGCCCCCTTATAGCGGGGGTCTATGAGCAGTTCTTC. It encodes CASSPLIAGVYEQFF. This chain uses TRBV7-2 with TRBJ2-1; 9 positions agree with TRBD2. With V trimmed by 5 bases and J by 8 bases, 10 bases remained unmatched. The CDR3 contains 15 residues. Germline CDR1 is SGHTA and CDR2 is FQGNSA.